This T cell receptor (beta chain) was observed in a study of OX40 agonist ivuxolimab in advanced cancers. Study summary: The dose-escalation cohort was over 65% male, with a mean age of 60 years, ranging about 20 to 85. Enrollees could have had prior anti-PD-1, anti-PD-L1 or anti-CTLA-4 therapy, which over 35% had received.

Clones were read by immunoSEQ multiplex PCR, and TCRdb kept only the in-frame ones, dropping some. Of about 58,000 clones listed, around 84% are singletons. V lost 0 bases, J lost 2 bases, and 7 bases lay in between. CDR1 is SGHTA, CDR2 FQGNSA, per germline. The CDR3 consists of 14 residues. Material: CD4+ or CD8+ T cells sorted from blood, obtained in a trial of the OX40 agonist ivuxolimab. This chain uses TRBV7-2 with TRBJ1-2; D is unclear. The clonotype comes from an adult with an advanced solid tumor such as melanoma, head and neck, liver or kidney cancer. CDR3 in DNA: TGTGCCAGCAGCTTAGCTGCTACCAACTATGGCTACACCTTC. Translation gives CASSLAATNYGYTF.